The 24 T cell receptor beta chains below were found in one sample sequenced in a study of immune evolution from preneoplasia to lung adenocarcinoma. Measured with immunoSEQ multiplex PCR; TCRdb has only the in-frame clones, and not every one. Among 15,000 or so clones listed, 85% were seen once. Sequenced: FFPE lung adenocarcinoma in situ tissue. The source of these receptors is a donor of 70 years or more with lung adenocarcinoma.

The V gene is TRBV28, the J gene TRBJ1-5; 7 bases line up with TRBD1. This CDR3 has 14 amino acids. The V segment lost 6 bases and the J segment 5 bases; nucleotides outside the gene matches: 7. Germline V gene data show CDR1 as MDHEN and CDR2 as SYDVKM. CDR3 amino acids: CASRVGQRYQPQHF. Here the CDR3 DNA reads TGTGCCAGCAGGGTGGGACAGCGCTATCAGCCCCAGCATTTT. Combining the CDR3 with reference TRBV28 and TRBJ1-5 gives the whole variable domain DVKVTQSSRYLVKRTGEKVFLECVQDMDHENMFWYRQDPGLGLRLIYFSYDVKMKEKGDIPEGYSVSREKKERFSLILESASTNQTSMYLCASRVGQRYQPQHFGDGTRLSIL.

This rearrangement joins TRBV5-4 to TRBJ2-5, with 8 positions matching TRBD2. With V trimmed by 3 bases and J by 7 bases, 26 bases remained unmatched. Germline V CDR1 and CDR2: SGHNT, YYREEE (reference sequence). The CDR3 length is 20 residues. The CDR3 loop reads CASSSDGTGTREGLYWTQYF. Here the CDR3 DNA reads TGTGCCAGCAGCTCTGATGGAACCGGGACTAGAGAAGGTTTATATTGGACCCAGTACTTC.

The chain links TRBV2 to TRBJ2-7; D remains unclear. V dropped 2 bases and J dropped 3 bases, with 23 bases sitting between them. The CDR3 is 18 residues long. The germline gives CDR1 SNHLY, CDR2 FYNNEI. The CDR3 nucleotides are TGTGCCAGCAGTGAACTGGGCTCGCGGATTCCCCCCGGCTACGAGCAGTACTTC. Translation: CASSELGSRIPPGYEQYF.

V and J are TRBV7-9 and TRBJ2-5, with TRBD1 matching 10 bases. The trim removed 5 bases at V and 1 base at J, leaving 4 bases unmatched. The germline gives CDR1 SEHNR, CDR2 FQNEAQ (reference sequence). The CDR3 is 15 residues long. CDR3 loop: CASSRQGAGQETQYF. The CDR3 bases are TGTGCCAGCAGCAGACAGGGGGCAGGCCAAGAGACCCAGTACTTC.

This chain links TRBV9 with TRBJ1-1; the D is unclear. Germline V CDR1 and CDR2: SGDLS, YYNGEE. V was shortened by 2 bases and J by 6 bases, with 11 bases between the two germline ends. The CDR3 loop spans 13 amino acids. The chain's CDR3 is CASSVQVQAEAFF. The CDR3 region has the DNA TGTGCCAGCAGCGTTCAGGTGCAGGCTGAAGCTTTCTTT.

The chain carries TRBV5-4 and TRBJ2-7; D possibly uses TRBD1 or TRBD2 (5 bases each). The CDR3 runs 14 residues. In germline, CDR1 is SGHNT, CDR2 YYREEE (reference sequence). V was cut by 4 bases and J by 1 base, with 12 bases left in between. This chain's CDR3 is CASSRDARSYEQYF. The CDR3 DNA reads TGTGCCAGCAGCCGGGACGCTCGATCCTACGAGCAGTACTTC. The variable domain in full, completed from reference TRBV5-4 and TRBJ2-7, reads ETGVTQSPTHLIKTRGQQVTLRCSSQSGHNTVSWYQQALGQGPQFIFQYYREEENGRGNFPPRFSGLQFPNYSSELNVNALELDDSALYLCASSRDARSYEQYFGPGTRLTVT.

J is TRBJ2-2 and V is TRBV10-3; possible D gene TRBD2, 6 bases. The germline V gene has CDR1 ENHRY and CDR2 SYGVKD. CDR3 length: 16 amino acids. The V and J ends lost 0 bases and 1 base respectively, with 9 bases between them. The CDR3 here is CAISESRERNTGELFF. Here the CDR3 DNA reads TGTGCCATCAGTGAGTCCCGGGAGAGGAACACCGGGGAGCTGTTTTTT.

The CDR3 loop reads CASSTEGQVWNEQFF. The CDR3 DNA reads TGTGCCAGCAGTACGGAGGGACAGGTTTGGAATGAGCAGTTCTTC. V and J are TRBV28 and TRBJ2-1; 8 bases match TRBD1. In germline, CDR1 is MDHEN, CDR2 SYDVKM. With V trimmed by 5 bases and J by 7 bases, 10 bases remained unmatched. CDR3 length equals 15 residues.

V is TRBV7-9 and J is TRBJ2-7, with a tentative D call TRBD2 (6 bases). CDR1 is SEHNR, CDR2 FQNEAQ, per germline (reference sequence). The CDR3 contains 12 residues. V gave up 5 bases and J gave up 9 bases, with 14 bases separating them. The CDR3 nucleotides read TGTGCCAGCAGCCGGGACTCCCCCAGGCAGTACTTC. Translating it yields CASSRDSPRQYF.

The DNA of the CDR3 is TGCAGCGCGGTTGCGGAAGCAAGCACAGATACGCAGTATTTT. Translated, it gives CSAVAEASTDTQYF. The chain joins TRBV29-1 to TRBJ2-3; D unresolved. The CDR3 covers 14 residues. Deletions cut 7 bases from V and 0 bases from J, with 14 bases between. CDR1 SQVTM and CDR2 ANQGSEA come from the germline V gene.

The CDR3 DNA is TGTGCCAGCAGCCCTGGGGCAACGAACACCGGGGAGCTGTTTTTT. Translating gives CASSPGATNTGELFF. The V and J genes are TRBV7-9 and TRBJ2-2, with D perhaps TRBD1 (5 bases). The V and J ends lost 5 bases and 0 bases respectively, with 10 bases between them. The CDR3 contains 15 residues. Germline V lookup: CDR1 SEHNR, CDR2 FQNEAQ (reference sequence).

This clone has just one count. This rearrangement joins TRBV27 to TRBJ1-2; the D is unclear. This CDR3 is built from 13 residues. The germline V gene has CDR1 MNHEY and CDR2 SMNVEV (reference sequence). V was trimmed by 4 bases and J by 0 bases, leaving 6 bases between them. The CDR3 DNA reads TGTGCCAGCAGTTCCCTTCCTAACTATGGCTACACCTTC. Its translation: CASSSLPNYGYTF.

CDR3 coding DNA: TGTGCCAGCAGCCAGGGGTCTCCAGATACGCAGTATTTT. Translating it yields CASSQGSPDTQYF. This rearrangement joins TRBV7-3 to TRBJ2-3; D perhaps matches TRBD1 (6 bases). The CDR3 totals 13 residues. From germline, CDR1 is SGHTA and CDR2 FQGTGA. V shed 5 bases and J shed 4 bases, with 10 bases lying between them.

The chain has TRBV9 and TRBJ1-2; D perhaps matches TRBD1 (5 bases). Germline V gene lookup returns CDR1 SGDLS and CDR2 YYNGEE. Trimming left V 0 bases short and J 9 bases short, with 21 bases between. The CDR3 covers 16 residues. The chain's CDR3 is CASSVGPVGGVFCYTF. Here the CDR3 DNA reads TGTGCCAGCAGCGTAGGTCCCGTCGGAGGGGTCTTTTGCTACACCTTC.

The V and J genes are TRBV6-1 and TRBJ1-4; TRBD1 might be the D (5 bases). The CDR3 has 15 residues. The V gene's germline CDR1 is MNHNS and CDR2 SASEGT. V was clipped by 6 bases and J by 6 bases, with 17 bases between them. DNA of the CDR3: TGTGCCAGCAGCAATCGTGGGGCCCGAGATGAAAAACTGTTTTTT. Its translation is CASSNRGARDEKLFF.

This clone occurred once. The J gene is TRBJ2-5, the V gene TRBV11-2; TRBD1 matches at 11 bases. With V trimmed by 5 bases and J by 4 bases, 6 bases remained unmatched. The CDR3 extends over 15 amino acids. Germline CDR1 reads SGHAT; CDR2 reads FQNNGV. CDR3 loop: CASSPGQGAGETQYF. The CDR3 DNA reads TGTGCCAGCAGCCCAGGACAGGGGGCAGGAGAGACCCAGTACTTC.

This sequence joins TRBV7-9 and TRBJ2-3; 8 bases match TRBD1. Per germline, CDR1 SEHNR and CDR2 FQNEAQ (reference sequence). The J segment lost 5 bases and the V segment lost 4 bases, leaving 8 bases of the junction unmatched. This CDR3 region has 15 residues. The CDR3 loop reads CASSSTGVLRDTQYF. DNA for the CDR3: TGTGCCAGCAGCTCGACAGGGGTTTTAAGAGATACGCAGTATTTT.

This clone was found a few times. The rearrangement uses TRBV20-1 and TRBJ2-1; D is unresolved. This CDR3 has 10 amino acids. V lost 3 bases, J lost 10 bases, and 7 bases lay in between. The germline gives CDR1 DFQATT, CDR2 SNEGSKA (reference sequence). The CDR3, as DNA: TGCAGTGCTAGCTGGCGGGAGCAGTTCTTC. Protein sequence: CSASWREQFF.

This chain joins TRBV28 and TRBJ1-1, with D unclear. V dropped 7 bases and J dropped 6 bases, with 12 bases sitting between them. Per the germline V gene, CDR1 is MDHEN and CDR2 is SYDVKM. The CDR3 contains 12 residues. In DNA, the CDR3 is TGTGCCAGCATCTCAGGCGGGTCTGAAGCTTTCTTT. Amino acid sequence: CASISGGSEAFF.

The CDR3 spells CASSSTGSAGNTIYF. DNA for the CDR3: TGTGCCAGCTCATCGACAGGGTCGGCTGGAAACACCATATATTTT. J is TRBJ1-3 and V is TRBV18; 7 nucleotides match TRBD1. The germline V gene encodes CDR1 KGHSH and CDR2 LQKENI. J gave up 2 bases and V 5 bases, and 6 bases lay outside the gene matches. The CDR3 loop spans 15 amino acids.

The chain recombines TRBV9 with TRBJ2-3; 8 positions match TRBD2. The V segment lost 3 bases and the J segment 3 bases; nucleotides outside the gene matches: 6. The CDR3 loop spans 15 amino acids. Germline CDR1 SGDLS, CDR2 YYNGEE. The CDR3 DNA follows: TGTGCCAGCAGCGGACGGGAGGGCCTGACAGATACGCAGTATTTT. Protein sequence: CASSGREGLTDTQYF.

This chain connects TRBV28 to TRBJ1-2, with TRBD1 identical over 7 bases. V trimming: 5 bases; J trimming: 4 bases; junction bases outside the gene matches: 7. Germline V lookup: CDR1 MDHEN, CDR2 SYDVKM. The CDR3 runs to 14 residues. The CDR3 coding sequence is TGTGCCAGCAGTCGTACAGGGGATGTCTATGGCTACACCTTC. Translation gives CASSRTGDVYGYTF.

The chain employs TRBV20-1 and TRBJ2-2, with D unclear. V was clipped by 5 bases and J by 6 bases, with 1 base between them. Per the germline V gene, CDR1 is DFQATT and CDR2 is SNEGSKA (reference sequence). The CDR3 is 9 residues long. CDR3 sequence reads: CSAPGELFF. For the CDR3, the DNA is TGCAGTGCTCCCGGGGAGCTGTTTTTT.

The gene calls are TRBV28 and TRBJ2-7; 8 bases map to TRBD2. Germline V gives CDR1 MDHEN, CDR2 SYDVKM. The CDR3 spans 15 residues. V was pared by 8 bases and J by 5 bases, with 14 bases of the junction left unmatched. The CDR3 sequence: CASRLPGGPYHEQYF. As DNA, the CDR3 is TGTGCCAGCCGCCTCCCGGGAGGGCCTTATCACGAGCAGTACTTC.